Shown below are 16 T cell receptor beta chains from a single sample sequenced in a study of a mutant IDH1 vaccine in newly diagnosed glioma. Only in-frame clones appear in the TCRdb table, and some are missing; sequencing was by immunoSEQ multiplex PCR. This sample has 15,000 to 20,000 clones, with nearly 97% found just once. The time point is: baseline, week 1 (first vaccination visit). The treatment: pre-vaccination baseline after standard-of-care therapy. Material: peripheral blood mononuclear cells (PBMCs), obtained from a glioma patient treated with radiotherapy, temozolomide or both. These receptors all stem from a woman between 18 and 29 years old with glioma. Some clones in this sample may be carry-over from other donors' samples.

CDR3 DNA: TGTGCCAGCAGTTTGTCCCCCTTTCAGCCCCAGCATTTT. This encodes CASSLSPFQPQHF. V gene TRBV28 combines with J gene TRBJ1-5; the D is unclear. The CDR3 has 13 residues. CDR1 is MDHEN, CDR2 SYDVKM, per germline. V was trimmed by 3 bases and J by 6 bases, leaving 9 bases between them. The full variable domain, completed using reference TRBV28 and TRBJ1-5, is DVKVTQSSRYLVKRTGEKVFLECVQDMDHENMFWYRQDPGLGLRLIYFSYDVKMKEKGDIPEGYSVSREKKERFSLILESASTNQTSMYLCASSLSPFQPQHFGDGTRLSIL.

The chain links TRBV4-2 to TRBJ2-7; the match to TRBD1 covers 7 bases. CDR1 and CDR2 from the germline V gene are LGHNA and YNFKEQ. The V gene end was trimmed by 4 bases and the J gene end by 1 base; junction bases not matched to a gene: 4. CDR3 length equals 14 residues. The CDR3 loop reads CASSLTGQSYEQYF. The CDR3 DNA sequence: TGTGCCAGCAGCCTCACGGGACAGTCCTACGAGCAGTACTTC.

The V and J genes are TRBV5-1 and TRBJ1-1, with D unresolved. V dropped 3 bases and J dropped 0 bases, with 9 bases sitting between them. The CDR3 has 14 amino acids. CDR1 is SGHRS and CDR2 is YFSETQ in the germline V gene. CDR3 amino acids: CASSWGELNTEAFF. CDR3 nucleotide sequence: TGCGCCAGCAGCTGGGGAGAACTGAACACTGAAGCTTTCTTT.

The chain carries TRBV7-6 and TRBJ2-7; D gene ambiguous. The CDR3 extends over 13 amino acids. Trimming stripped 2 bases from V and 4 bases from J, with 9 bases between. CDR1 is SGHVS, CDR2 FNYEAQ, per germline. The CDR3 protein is CASSLRSEYEQYF. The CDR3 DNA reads TGTGCCAGCAGCTTACGAAGCGAATACGAGCAGTACTTC.

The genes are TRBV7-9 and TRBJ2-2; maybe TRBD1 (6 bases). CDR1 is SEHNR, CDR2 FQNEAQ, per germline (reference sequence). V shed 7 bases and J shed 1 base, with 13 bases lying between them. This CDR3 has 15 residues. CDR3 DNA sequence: TGTGCCAGCACAGTAACAGGGATGAACACCGGGGAGCTGTTTTTT. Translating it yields CASTVTGMNTGELFF.

CDR3 sequence (DNA): TGCAGTGCTGATAACATGGGTGGCTACACCTTC. Protein: CSADNMGGYTF. The chain couples TRBV20-1 to TRBJ1-2; no reliable D call. This CDR3 is built from 11 residues. With 5 bases removed from V and 7 bases from J, the gap between germline ends came to 11 bases. Germline lookup yields CDR1 DFQATT and CDR2 SNEGSKA (reference sequence).

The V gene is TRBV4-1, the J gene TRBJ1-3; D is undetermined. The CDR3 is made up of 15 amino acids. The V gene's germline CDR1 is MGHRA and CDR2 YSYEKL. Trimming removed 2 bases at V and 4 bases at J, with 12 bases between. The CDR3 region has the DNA TGCGCCAGCAGCCAATCCAACTCCCCCGGAAACACCATATATTTT. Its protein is CASSQSNSPGNTIYF.

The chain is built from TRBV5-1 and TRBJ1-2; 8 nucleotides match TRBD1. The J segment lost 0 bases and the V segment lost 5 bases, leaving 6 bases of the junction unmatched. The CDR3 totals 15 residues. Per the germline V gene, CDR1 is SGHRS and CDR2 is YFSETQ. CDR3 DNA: TGCGCCAGCAGGGAGGCGGGACAGGCTAACTATGGCTACACCTTC. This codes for CASREAGQANYGYTF.

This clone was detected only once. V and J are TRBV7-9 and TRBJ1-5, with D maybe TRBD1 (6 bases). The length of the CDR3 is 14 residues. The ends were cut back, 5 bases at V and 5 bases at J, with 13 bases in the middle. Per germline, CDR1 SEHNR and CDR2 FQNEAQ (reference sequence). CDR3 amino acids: CASSPTGLDQPQHF. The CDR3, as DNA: TGTGCCAGCAGCCCGACAGGTCTTGATCAGCCCCAGCATTTT.

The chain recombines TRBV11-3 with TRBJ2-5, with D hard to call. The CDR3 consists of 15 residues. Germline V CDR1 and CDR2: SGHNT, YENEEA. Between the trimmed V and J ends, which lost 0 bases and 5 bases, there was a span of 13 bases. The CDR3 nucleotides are TGTGCCAGCAGCTTAGAGGGTCAATCTTGGGAGACCCAGTACTTC. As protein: CASSLEGQSWETQYF.

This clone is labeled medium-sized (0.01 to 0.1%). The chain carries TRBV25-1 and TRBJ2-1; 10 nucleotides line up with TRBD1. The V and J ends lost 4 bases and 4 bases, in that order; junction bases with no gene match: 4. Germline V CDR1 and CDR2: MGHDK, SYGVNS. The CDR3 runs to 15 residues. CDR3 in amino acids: CASSVGTGVYNEQFF. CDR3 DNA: TGTGCCAGCAGTGTAGGGACAGGGGTTTACAATGAGCAGTTCTTC.

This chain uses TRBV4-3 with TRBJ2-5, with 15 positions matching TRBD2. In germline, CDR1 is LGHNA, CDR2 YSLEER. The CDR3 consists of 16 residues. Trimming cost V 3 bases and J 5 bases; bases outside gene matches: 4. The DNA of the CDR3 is TGCGCCAGCAGCCAGGGGACTAGCGGGAGGTTTGAGACCCAGTACTTC. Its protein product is CASSQGTSGRFETQYF.

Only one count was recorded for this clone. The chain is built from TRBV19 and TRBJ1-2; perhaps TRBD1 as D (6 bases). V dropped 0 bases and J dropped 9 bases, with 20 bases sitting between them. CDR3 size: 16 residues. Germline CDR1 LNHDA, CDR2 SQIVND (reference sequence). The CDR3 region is CASSIDLLSGAYSYTF. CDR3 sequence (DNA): TGTGCCAGTAGTATAGATCTATTATCGGGGGCCTACAGCTACACCTTC.

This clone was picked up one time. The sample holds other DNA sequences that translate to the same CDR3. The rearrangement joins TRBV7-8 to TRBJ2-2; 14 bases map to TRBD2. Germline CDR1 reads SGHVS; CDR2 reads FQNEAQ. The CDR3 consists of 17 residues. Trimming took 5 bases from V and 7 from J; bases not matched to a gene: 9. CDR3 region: CASSLRLAGGPGGELFF. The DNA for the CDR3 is TGTGCCAGCAGCCTAAGACTAGCGGGAGGGCCGGGCGGGGAGCTGTTTTTT.

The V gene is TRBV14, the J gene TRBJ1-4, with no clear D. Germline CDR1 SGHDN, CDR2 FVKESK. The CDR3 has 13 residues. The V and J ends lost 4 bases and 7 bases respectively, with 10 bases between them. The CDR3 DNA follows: TGTGCCAGCAGCCCCGAGTCCTCTGAAAAACTGTTTTTT. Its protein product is CASSPESSEKLFF.

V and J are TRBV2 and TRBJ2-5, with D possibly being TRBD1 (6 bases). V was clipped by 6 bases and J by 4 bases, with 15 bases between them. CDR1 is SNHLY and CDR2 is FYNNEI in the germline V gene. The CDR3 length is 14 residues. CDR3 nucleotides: TGTGCCAGCAGGCATTCAGGGGTCGGAGAGACCCAGTACTTC. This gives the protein CASRHSGVGETQYF.